The following is a T cell receptor (beta chain) sequence with its context. In assigning cohorts, the study relied on participant-reported clinical history. Assay used: immunoSEQ multiplex PCR; TCRdb lists only in-frame clones, some missing. The profile covers around 300,000 clones, with 85% to 90% appearing a single time and under 3% taken by the ten largest. This entry comes from a study of blood T cell repertoires in COVID-19. Per the germline V gene, CDR1 is MGHRA and CDR2 is YSYEKL. The CDR3 length is 15 residues. J gave up 9 bases and V 3 bases, and 6 bases lay outside the gene matches. V usage is TRBV4-1 and J usage is TRBJ1-6, with 9 bases fitting TRBD1. The sequenced sample consisted of PBMCs or T cells enriched from blood (not recorded which). The TCR was taken from a woman under 30 who had recovered from COVID-19. The DNA for the CDR3 is TGCGCCAGCAGCCAGTACAGGGGGCGCGGTTCACCCCTCCACTTT. Its translation is CASSQYRGRGSPLHF.